The 10 T cell receptor beta chains reported below all come from one sample, sequenced in a study of blood T cell repertoires in COVID-19 (dated by TCRdb to the early 2020s). Libraries were made using the immunoSEQ multiplex PCR assay. Not all clones reach the TCRdb copy of this immuneACCESS table, which keeps in-frame sequences only. Checked studies attribute under half of the gap to unresolved V genes and leave the rest unexplained. This sample has approximately 150,000 clones in its table, and 82% of those were observed once. 8% to 9.5% of the sample is held by the ten biggest clonotypes. Sequenced: peripheral blood. Source of these receptors: a woman in her 70s with acute or convalescent COVID-19.

This clone was observed a handful of times. The chain joins TRBV3-1 (or the pseudogene TRBV3-2) to TRBJ2-1, with 9 bases aligning to TRBD2. Trimming took 4 bases from V and 6 from J; bases not matched to a gene: 10. Germline V gives CDR1 LGHDT, CDR2 YNNKEL (reference sequence). The CDR3 totals 16 residues. The CDR3 here is CASSLPLAGSGNEQFF. In DNA form, the CDR3 reads TGTGCCAGCAGCCTACCCCTAGCGGGAAGTGGCAATGAGCAGTTCTTC.

The chain links TRBV7-8 to TRBJ1-6; tentatively, D is TRBD1 (6 bases). Trimming cost V 5 bases and J 9 bases, with 8 bases left between them. The CDR3 runs to 12 residues. Germline V gene lookup returns CDR1 SGHVS and CDR2 FQNEAQ. The CDR3 spells CASSLRGSPLHF. CDR3 bases: TGTGCCAGCAGCCTCAGGGGTTCACCCCTCCACTTT.

This clone showed up just once. The J gene is TRBJ1-6, the V gene TRBV5-1, with unresolved D. Trimming removed 3 bases at V and 5 bases at J, with 12 bases between. The length of the CDR3 is 15 residues. Germline CDR1 and CDR2: SGHRS and YFSETQ. CDR3: CASSSDGLNNSPLHF. DNA for the CDR3: TGCGCCAGCAGCTCCGACGGACTTAATAATTCACCCCTCCACTTT.

This clone was seen just once. The genes are TRBV28 and TRBJ2-1; D gene ambiguous. The CDR3 consists of 12 residues. V lost 2 bases and J lost 9, with 8 bases in between. The germline V gene has CDR1 MDHEN and CDR2 SYDVKM. The CDR3 nucleotides are TGTGCCAGCAGTTTAGGCTCTAGTGAGCAGTTCTTC. The encoded protein is CASSLGSSEQFF.

The chain combines TRBV13 with TRBJ1-1; 8 bases match TRBD1. The CDR3 contains 18 residues. The V gene's germline CDR1 is PRHDT and CDR2 FYEKMQ (reference sequence). V was clipped by 1 base and J by 4 bases; unmatched bases: 14. As DNA, the CDR3 is TGTGCCAGCAGCTTAGCGGGGACAGGCCCTTTTCTAGGCACTGAAGCTTTCTTT. It codes for CASSLAGTGPFLGTEAFF.

The chain uses TRBV2 and TRBJ1-2; D unresolved. This CDR3 spans 13 amino acids. Trimming left V 1 base short and J 3 bases short, with 6 bases between. The germline V gene encodes CDR1 SNHLY and CDR2 FYNNEI. This CDR3 reads CASSEESDYGYTF. CDR3 DNA: TGTGCCAGCAGTGAAGAGTCGGACTATGGCTACACCTTC. Full variable domain (outside the CDR3, taken from reference TRBV2 and TRBJ1-2): EPEVTQTPSHQVTQMGQEVILRCVPISNHLYFYWYRQILGQKVEFLVSFYNNEISEKSEIFDDQFSVERPDGSNFTLKIRSTKLEDSAMYFCASSEESDYGYTFGSGTRLTVV.

The rearrangement joins TRBV19 to TRBJ1-5; 9 bases are a match to TRBD1. Germline V gene sequence: CDR1 LNHDA, CDR2 SQIVND (reference sequence). V trimming: 3 bases; J trimming: 5 bases; junction bases outside the gene matches: 5. This CDR3 contains 15 residues. CDR3 nucleotides: TGTGCCAGTAGTATGGGGGACAGGGAACATCAGCCCCAGCATTTT. This codes for CASSMGDREHQPQHF.

The chain joins TRBV11-1 to TRBJ2-7; 10 bases are shared with TRBD2. This CDR3 region has 14 residues. Trimming took 5 bases from V and 4 from J; bases not matched to a gene: 5. CDR1 is SGHAT and CDR2 is FQDESV in the germline V gene (reference sequence). The CDR3 coding sequence is TGTGCCAGCAGCCCAGCGGGGGGGCTTTACGAGCAGTACTTC. It specifies CASSPAGGLYEQYF.

J is TRBJ2-1 and V is TRBV19; D possibly corresponds to TRBD2 (6 bases). V shed 5 bases and J shed 6 bases, with 23 bases lying between them. Germline CDR1 LNHDA, CDR2 SQIVND (reference sequence). The CDR3 consists of 17 residues. The CDR3 sequence is CASSSPPTAGRGNEQFF. Here the CDR3 DNA reads TGTGCCAGTAGTTCCCCCCCCACCGCGGGACGGGGCAATGAGCAGTTCTTC.

The genes are TRBV5-4 and TRBJ1-1, with 10 bases aligning to TRBD1. J gave up 5 bases and V 4 bases, and 8 bases lay outside the gene matches. Germline V gene data show CDR1 as SGHNT and CDR2 as YYREEE (reference sequence). This CDR3 has 15 amino acids. DNA for the CDR3: TGTGCCAGCAGCCCTCGACAGGGGGCGCGGACTGAAGCTTTCTTT. Amino acid sequence: CASSPRQGARTEAFF.